The rows below give T cell receptor beta chains drawn from one sample of a study of T cells after yellow fever vaccination. MiXCR, run by TCRdb on the 5' RACE reads, gives a single entry per CDR3 protein. This repertoire shows 510,000 or so distinct CDR3 sequences, under 25% found once; its top ten account for around an eighth. The specimen was PBMCs, collected 15 days after the yellow fever booster vaccination. These receptors originate from a man in his thirties or forties who received the YFV17D yellow fever vaccine. The CDR3 runs from the conserved cysteine through the conserved F or W. A D gene is named only where the DNA matches it firmly. The size entry is marked missing in some rows and otherwise reads once, few, many or a size class.

clone_size d_call j_call v_call cdr3_nt cdr3_aa
once - TRBJ1-2 TRBV5-5 TGTGCCAGCAGCTTGTTGTCACACCCAGCTTACACCTTC CASSLLSHPAYTF
few TRBD2 TRBJ2-1 TRBV11-2 TGTGCCAGCAGCGGGGGGGGGGACGTCCGAAGCTCCTACAATGAGCAGTTCTTC CASSGGGDVRSSYNEQFF
- - TRBJ2-7 TRBV12-3/TRBV12-4 TGTGCCAGCAGTTTAGGACAGAAATTCTACGAGCAGTACTTC CASSLGQKFYEQYF
- - TRBJ2-5 TRBV7-8 TGTGCCAGCAGCTTAGCGCCGACCCAGTACTTC CASSLAPTQYF
- - TRBJ2-3 TRBV6-4 TGTGCCACCCCAGGGGGGGGCACAGATACGCAGTATTTT CATPGGGTDTQYF
few TRBD2 TRBJ2-1 TRBV20-1 TGCAGTGCTACTATAGCGGGAGGGCCACAAGATGAGCAGTTCTTC CSATIAGGPQDEQFF
- - TRBJ1-1 TRBV7-8 TGTGCCAGCAGCTTAAGGGCAGGGGTGCTCGTCAACACTGAAGCTTTCTTT CASSLRAGVLVNTEAFF
few - TRBJ2-1 TRBV7-6 TGTGCCAGCAGCTTAAAACCACCCGAGCAGTTCTTC CASSLKPPEQFF
few - TRBJ2-3 TRBV20-1 TGCAGTGCCCCTCGGGTCAGAGACACAGATACGCAGTATTTT CSAPRVRDTDTQYF
few - TRBJ2-5 TRBV1 TGCACCAGCAGCCAACCGTCGGGGAGAGGCTATCAAGAGACCCAGTACTTC CTSSQPSGRGYQETQYF
- - TRBJ1-6 TRBV6-5 TGTGCCAGCAGTTCACAACAGGGCTTTTCACCCCTCCACTTT CASSSQQGFSPLHF
few - TRBJ2-3 TRBV6-5 TGTGCCAGCAGTTACAGCGCCGGTACGCAGTATTTT CASSYSAGTQYF
- TRBD2 TRBJ2-3 TRBV6-2/TRBV6-3 TGTGCCAGCAGTTTGGGGACTAGCGGGAGGCCCCTTCTGTATTTT CASSLGTSGRPLLYF
- TRBD2 TRBJ2-5 TRBV5-1 TGCGCCAGCAGCCCATGGACTAGCGGGAGGGCCACTGAGACCCAGTACTTC CASSPWTSGRATETQYF
few - TRBJ2-5 TRBV7-2 TGTGCCAGCAGAGCGGACTTAGGGCGGGCCGAGACCCAGTACTTC CASRADLGRAETQYF
many - TRBJ2-5 TRBV5-5 TGTGCCAGCAGCTTGGAGCGTGGGGAGACCCAGTACTTC CASSLERGETQYF
- - TRBJ2-2 TRBV11-2 TGTGCCAGCAGCGAAGGCTGGTGGTATTGGCGGGGTGGCACCGGGGAGCTGTTTTTT CASSEGWWYWRGGTGELFF
- TRBD2 TRBJ2-1 TRBV10-3 TGTGCCATCAGTGAGTCGGGGGGGGATGAGCAGTTCTTC CAISESGGDEQFF
- TRBD1 TRBJ2-7 TRBV5-1 TGCGCCAGCAGCTTGGAAGTGACAGGGACCTACGAGCAGTACTTC CASSLEVTGTYEQYF
- TRBD1 TRBJ2-7 TRBV20-1 TGCAGTGCTAGGGGGACAGTGCCGAGCTCCGGCGAGCAGTACTTC CSARGTVPSSGEQYF
few TRBD1 TRBJ2-2 TRBV10-3 TGTGCCATCAGTGGGGGACAGGGCGCGAACACCGGGGAGCTGTTTTTT CAISGGQGANTGELFF
few TRBD1 TRBJ2-7 TRBV24-1 TGTGCCACCAGGGAGCTCCGGACAGGGGGATACGAGCAGTACTTC CATRELRTGGYEQYF
- - TRBJ2-1 TRBV6-4 TGTGCCAGCAGCCGTAGCAGAAACTCCTACAATGAGCAGTTCTTC CASSRSRNSYNEQFF
- TRBD2 TRBJ2-5 TRBV29-1 TGCAGCGTTCGAGGACTAGCGGACCAAGAGACCCAGTACTTC CSVRGLADQETQYF
few TRBD2 TRBJ2-4 TRBV11-2 TGTGCCAGCAGCTTAAATCCGGCTAGCGGGTCTCTCGTTCACAAAAACATTCAGTACTTC CASSLNPASGSLVHKNIQYF
- - TRBJ1-1 TRBV29-1 TGCAGCGTTGAAAGGGTCCCGGGACCGAACACTGAAGCTTTCTTT CSVERVPGPNTEAFF
- - TRBJ1-6 TRBV28 TGTGCCAGCAGTTTACCGGGGGATTCACCCCTCCACTTT CASSLPGDSPLHF
- - TRBJ2-7 TRBV7-2 TGTGCCAGCAGACCCACAGGGAGCTCCTACGAGCAGTACTTC CASRPTGSSYEQYF
- - TRBJ2-1 TRBV11-2 TGTGCCGTCAGAGGGGACCCCTGGAATGAGCAGTTCTTC CAVRGDPWNEQFF
- - TRBJ2-1 TRBV20-1 TGCAGTGCTATCGATAATGAGCAGTTCTTC CSAIDNEQFF
few - TRBJ2-5 TRBV6-2/TRBV6-3 TGTGCCAGCAGAGTCGAGGTTGGTCTACGAGAGACCCAGTACTTC CASRVEVGLRETQYF